Reported below is one TCR beta chain. The sample originates from a study of response to subunit inactivated influenza vaccine. TCRdb analysed the RT-PCR reads with MiXCR anew, one entry per CDR3 protein. In the table there are roughly 500,000 distinct CDR3 sequences, approximately 15% of which are singletons. CDR1 is SGHTA and CDR2 is FQGNSA in the germline V gene. The CDR3 has 13 amino acids. Trimming pared 7 bases from V and 4 bases from J, leaving 11 bases between. This sequence originates from a man between 50 and 75 years old who received an inactivated influenza vaccine. The V and J genes are TRBV7-2 and TRBJ2-1; no firm D call. The sequenced sample was CD4+ T cells sorted from PBMCs, obtained around 2 years after vaccination. CDR3 nucleotides: TGTGCCAGCACCCGGAGTTTTTACAATGAGCAGTTCTTC. This gives the protein CASTRSFYNEQFF.